This is a list of T cell receptor beta chains from one sample in a study of OX40 agonist ivuxolimab in advanced cancers. This table comes from immunoSEQ multiplex PCR, and its TCRdb copy is limited to in-frame clones, with some not included. The data contain around 88,000 clones, about 91% of them seen just once; the ten biggest clones take up roughly 0.5%. The specimen comprised CD4+ or CD8+ T cells sorted from blood, sampled in a trial of the OX40 agonist ivuxolimab. These receptors originate from an adult with an advanced solid tumor such as melanoma, head and neck, liver or kidney cancer. Both conserved end residues are part of each CDR3.

TRBJ1-1	TRBV6-5	CASSSLRMWGRAFF
TRBJ2-1	TRBV7-9	CASSLGTGNEQFF
TRBJ2-7	TRBV6-6	CASRESGTSGYEQYF
TRBJ1-4	TRBV11-2	CASSTDRGHEKLFF
TRBJ2-3	TRBV5-5	CASSLVWDRETDTQYF
TRBJ2-3	TRBV28	CASSLSDRSTDTQYF
TRBJ1-1	TRBV2	CASSGSFHGAFF
TRBJ2-7	TRBV4-1	CASSQDRHAYEQYF
TRBJ2-3	TRBV2	CASDTGADTQYF
TRBJ2-5	TRBV11-2	CASSLSVMATQETQYF
TRBJ2-1	TRBV5-4	CASSSFIQGANEQFF
TRBJ2-3	TRBV10-3	CAIRPLAGDTDTQYF
TRBJ1-2	TRBV2	CASSESGQSTYGYTF
TRBJ2-7	TRBV6-1	CASNRQLYEQYF
TRBJ1-5	TRBV30	CAWSYATGQPQHF
TRBJ2-7	TRBV5-1	CASSLDSTSYEQYF